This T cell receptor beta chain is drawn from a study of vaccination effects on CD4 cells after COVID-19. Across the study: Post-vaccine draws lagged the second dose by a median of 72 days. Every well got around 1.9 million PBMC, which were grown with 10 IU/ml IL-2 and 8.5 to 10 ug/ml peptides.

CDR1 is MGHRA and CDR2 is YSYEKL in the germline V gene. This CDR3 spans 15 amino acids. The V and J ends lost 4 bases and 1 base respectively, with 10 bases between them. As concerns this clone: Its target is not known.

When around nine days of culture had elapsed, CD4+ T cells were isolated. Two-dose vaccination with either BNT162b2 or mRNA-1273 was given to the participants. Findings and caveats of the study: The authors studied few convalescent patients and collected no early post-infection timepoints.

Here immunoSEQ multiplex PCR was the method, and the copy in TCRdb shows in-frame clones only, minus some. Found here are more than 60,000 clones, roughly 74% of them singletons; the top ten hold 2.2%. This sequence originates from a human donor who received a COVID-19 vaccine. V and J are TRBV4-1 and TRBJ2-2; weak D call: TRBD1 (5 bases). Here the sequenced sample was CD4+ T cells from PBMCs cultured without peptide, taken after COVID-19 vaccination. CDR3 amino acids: CASSRGQENTGELFF. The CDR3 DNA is TGCGCCAGCAGCCGCGGACAAGAGAACACCGGGGAGCTGTTTTTT.